The 15 T cell receptor beta chains listed next were all sequenced from one sample in a study of cytomegalovirus exposure and HLA in healthy donors. Clones were read by immunoSEQ multiplex PCR, and TCRdb kept only the in-frame ones, dropping some. The sample gives about 56,000 clones, roughly 93% of which show up once; around 1.7% is in the top ten. The sequencing sample was made of PBMCs. The receptors derive from a woman aged 18 to 35 in good health and CMV-seropositive.

For the CDR3, the DNA is TGTGCCAGCAGTTCCCGGACAGGGCGACCTATCAACACTGAAGCTTTCTTT. It encodes CASSSRTGRPINTEAFF. The rearrangement uses TRBV27 and TRBJ1-1; 8 nucleotides line up with TRBD1. The CDR3 runs to 17 residues. Germline V gene lookup returns CDR1 MNHEY and CDR2 SMNVEV (reference sequence). V lost 4 bases to trimming and J lost 2 bases; unmatched junction nucleotides: 12.

J is TRBJ1-2 and V is TRBV15; 9 positions match TRBD1. Germline V CDR1 and CDR2: LNHNV, YYDKDF (reference sequence). The CDR3 extends over 17 amino acids. V was clipped by 2 bases and J by 4 bases; unmatched bases: 11. As DNA, the CDR3 is TGTGCCACCAGCAGAAGGACCGGGGACAGGGATCCCTATGGCTACACCTTC. This gives the protein CATSRRTGDRDPYGYTF.

This chain uses TRBV19 with TRBJ2-1; D is unclear. V lost 7 bases and J 8 bases, leaving 15 bases between the germline ends. Germline-derived CDR1 and CDR2 are LNHDA and SQIVND (reference sequence). CDR3 length: 13 amino acids. CDR3 sequence (DNA): TGTGCCAGTAAGTACCGAGTCGATCATGAGCAGTTCTTC. Translating it yields CASKYRVDHEQFF.

The chain joins TRBV5-4 to TRBJ2-7; 7 bases are a match to TRBD2. The germline V gene has CDR1 SGHNT and CDR2 YYREEE (reference sequence). This CDR3 is 14 amino acids long. The junction had 7 bases not matched to a gene; V was cut back by 4 bases and J by 3 bases. CDR3 region: CASSPAGDYYEQYF. The CDR3, as DNA: TGTGCCAGCAGCCCAGCTGGGGACTACTACGAGCAGTACTTC.

J is TRBJ2-3 and V is TRBV5-1, with TRBD2 identical over 8 bases. Losses at the gene ends were 0 bases for V and 3 bases for J; bases not matched to a gene: 6. Looked up from germline, CDR1 is SGHRS and CDR2 is YFSETQ. CDR3 size: 16 residues. The CDR3 region is CASSLAVAGQTDTQYF. DNA of the CDR3: TGCGCCAGCAGCTTGGCGGTAGCGGGGCAGACAGATACGCAGTATTTT.

The chain carries TRBV6-4 and TRBJ2-6; D ambiguous. V was cut by 0 bases and J by 0 bases, with 3 bases left in between. CDR1 is MRHNA and CDR2 is SNTAGT in the germline V gene. This CDR3 spans 15 amino acids. In nucleotides, the CDR3 is TGTGCCAGCAGTGACTCACACTCTGGGGCCAACGTCCTGACTTTC. Protein sequence: CASSDSHSGANVLTF.

This chain joins TRBV29-1 and TRBJ1-4, with TRBD1 matching over 7 bases. The V gene end was trimmed by 4 bases and the J gene end by 5 bases; junction bases not matched to a gene: 10. There are 15 residues in the CDR3. CDR1 and CDR2 from the germline V gene are SQVTM and ANQGSEA. In DNA form, the CDR3 reads TGCAGCGTTGCGCACAAGGGGGCCTCAAATGAAAAACTGTTTTTT. It codes for CSVAHKGASNEKLFF.

This chain links TRBV4-1 with TRBJ2-2; 7 bases fit TRBD1. V was pared by 5 bases and J by 0 bases, with 6 bases of the junction left unmatched. The CDR3 sequence is 16 residues long. Germline lookup yields CDR1 MGHRA and CDR2 YSYEKL. The CDR3 region is CASSYKGTANTGELFF. CDR3 nucleotides: TGCGCCAGCAGCTATAAAGGGACAGCGAACACCGGGGAGCTGTTTTTT.

Only a few counts were recorded for this clone. This chain links TRBV7-2 with TRBJ1-2; 8 bases agree with TRBD1. The V gene's germline CDR1 is SGHTA and CDR2 FQGNSA. V shed 2 bases and J 8 bases; nucleotides not matched to a gene: 16. This CDR3 region has 17 residues. CDR3 protein: CASSLQWPGQDTKGYTF. The DNA for the CDR3 is TGTGCCAGCAGCTTACAATGGCCGGGACAGGATACTAAGGGCTACACCTTC.

The chain is built from TRBV4-1 and TRBJ1-1; unclear D gene. Per germline, CDR1 MGHRA and CDR2 YSYEKL. The CDR3 is made up of 15 amino acids. V lost 0 bases and J 3 bases, leaving 11 bases between the germline ends. The CDR3 bases are TGCGCCAGCAGCCAAGACGGCATGAGGTACACTGAAGCTTTCTTT. It encodes CASSQDGMRYTEAFF.

The chain links TRBV7-2 to TRBJ2-6; D is perhaps TRBD1 (5 bases). The length of the CDR3 is 18 residues. Deletions cut 4 bases from V and 0 bases from J, with 16 bases between. Germline V CDR1 and CDR2: SGHTA, FQGNSA. The chain's CDR3 is CASSSLRATVSGANVLTF. Written as DNA, the CDR3 is TGTGCCAGCAGCTCTTTAAGGGCGACAGTCTCTGGGGCCAACGTCCTGACTTTC.

V usage is TRBV9 and J usage is TRBJ2-3, with TRBD2 identical over 7 bases. The CDR3 sequence is 15 residues long. After removal of 1 base from V and 4 bases from J, the junction contained 6 bases not matched to a gene. CDR1 SGDLS and CDR2 YYNGEE come from the germline V gene. CDR3: CASSVRDYSSDTQYF. The DNA of the CDR3 is TGTGCCAGCAGCGTAAGGGACTATAGCTCAGATACGCAGTATTTT.

The CDR3 bases are TGTGCCAGCAGTGACACACTAAACAATGAGCAGTTCTTC. This gives the protein CASSDTLNNEQFF. The chain is built from TRBV6-4 and TRBJ2-1; no reliable D call. Germline values: CDR1 MRHNA, CDR2 SNTAGT. The CDR3 extends over 13 amino acids. The V and J ends lost 2 bases and 5 bases respectively, with 7 bases between them.

The chain couples TRBV10-2 to TRBJ2-1, with 7 positions matching TRBD1. This CDR3 is built from 15 residues. V lost 3 bases to trimming and J lost 1 base; unmatched junction nucleotides: 3. Germline V gene lookup returns CDR1 WSHSY and CDR2 SAAADI. The DNA of the CDR3 is TGCGCCAGCAGTGAAAGGGGGCAGTCCTACAATGAGCAGTTCTTC. Translation gives CASSERGQSYNEQFF.

This chain links TRBV7-2 with TRBJ1-5; TRBD1 might be the D (6 bases). CDR1 is SGHTA, CDR2 FQGNSA, per germline. The length of the CDR3 is 16 residues. V lost 1 base and J lost 4, with 14 bases in between. In DNA form, the CDR3 reads TGTGCCAGCAGCTTAGTGGGTTTAGGGACAAATCAGCCCCAGCATTTT. Amino acids: CASSLVGLGTNQPQHF.